The 31 T cell receptor beta chains listed next were all sequenced from one sample in a study of T cell changes during pregnancy in multiple sclerosis. Using immunoSEQ multiplex PCR, the repertoire was profiled, and TCRdb retains in-frame clones only, with some absent. The sample holds 20,000 to 25,000 clones, around 93% seen once. The sequencing used CD8+ T cells from peripheral blood mononuclear cells, collected in the third trimester of pregnancy. The receptors come from a female donor with multiple sclerosis, enrolled in a pregnancy study.

Only one count was recorded for this clone. This chain links TRBV7-8 with TRBJ2-7; 7 bases map to TRBD2. Looked up from germline, CDR1 is SGHVS and CDR2 is FQNEAQ. The CDR3 contains 17 residues. J gave up 0 bases and V 2 bases, and 10 bases lay outside the gene matches. CDR3 in amino acids: CASSLSRGGWGSYEQYF. For the CDR3, the DNA is TGTGCCAGCAGCTTATCACGGGGAGGGTGGGGCTCCTACGAGCAGTACTTC.

J is TRBJ2-7 and V is TRBV7-2; TRBD2 is a possible D gene (5 bases). The CDR3 is made up of 13 amino acids. Germline CDR1 reads SGHTA; CDR2 reads FQGNSA. V lost 6 bases and J 2 bases, leaving 11 bases between the germline ends. The CDR3 sequence is CASRSSGPYEQYF. The CDR3 nucleotides are TGTGCCAGCAGATCGAGCGGACCCTACGAGCAGTACTTC. The full variable domain, with the rest looked up from reference TRBV7-2 and TRBJ2-7, is GAGVSQSPSNKVTEKGKDVELRCDPISGHTALYWYRQSLGQGLEFLIYFQGNSAPDKSGLPSDRFSAERTGGSVSTLTIQRTQQEDSAVYLCASRSSGPYEQYFGPGTRLTVT.

The chain links TRBV29-1 to TRBJ1-1, with D perhaps TRBD1 (5 bases). Trimming cost V 7 bases and J 8 bases, with 17 bases left between them. This CDR3 is built from 12 residues. Germline V CDR1 and CDR2: SQVTM, ANQGSEA. The CDR3: CSGLGGDGEAFF. The CDR3, as DNA: TGCAGCGGGTTGGGGGGTGACGGGGAAGCTTTCTTT.

This chain uses TRBV30 with TRBJ1-1, with 10 bases identical to TRBD1. Per germline, CDR1 GTSNPN and CDR2 SVGIG (reference sequence). J lost 8 bases, V lost 7 bases, and 4 bases had no gene match. This CDR3 is 11 amino acids long. CDR3 protein: CAFGTGAEAFF. The CDR3 DNA is TGTGCCTTCGGGACAGGGGCAGAAGCTTTCTTT.

The chain couples TRBV7-9 to TRBJ1-1; weak D call: TRBD1 (5 bases). The V end was cut by 1 base, the J end by 0 bases, with 9 bases between. CDR3 length equals 15 residues. Germline V gene data show CDR1 as SEHNR and CDR2 as FQNEAQ (reference sequence). The CDR3 DNA follows: TGTGCCAGCAGCTTAGAGCAGGGCGTGAACACTGAAGCTTTCTTT. Translating it yields CASSLEQGVNTEAFF.

The chain uses TRBV29-1 and TRBJ2-1; maybe TRBD2 (6 bases). Trimming took 4 bases from V and 7 from J, leaving 8 bases between them. There are 11 residues in the CDR3. The germline V gene has CDR1 SQVTM and CDR2 ANQGSEA. CDR3 amino acids: CSVGLENEQFF. CDR3 bases: TGCAGCGTTGGACTAGAGAATGAGCAGTTCTTC.

The rearrangement joins TRBV2 to TRBJ2-1; TRBD2 agrees at 9 bases. After removal of 11 bases from V and 7 bases from J, the junction contained 9 bases not matched to a gene. CDR3 length: 13 residues. Germline V gene data show CDR1 as SNHLY and CDR2 as FYNNEI. The CDR3 DNA is TGTGCCCTGGTTAGCGGGGGTTCGAATGAGCAGTTCTTC. This encodes CALVSGGSNEQFF.

V usage is TRBV7-3 and J usage is TRBJ2-7; tentatively, D is TRBD2 (6 bases). The V gene's germline CDR1 is SGHTA and CDR2 FQGTGA. CDR3 size: 14 residues. The germline V and J ends were trimmed by 5 bases and 4 bases, with 15 bases remaining between them. CDR3 bases: TGTGCCAGCAGCCGGACTCCGGGGGATTACGAGCAGTACTTC. Amino acid sequence: CASSRTPGDYEQYF.

This chain links TRBV27 with TRBJ1-5, with no clear D. Looked up from germline, CDR1 is MNHEY and CDR2 is SMNVEV (reference sequence). The ends were cut back, 6 bases at V and 3 bases at J, with 12 bases in the middle. This CDR3 has 14 residues. CDR3 in amino acids: CASSTWALNQPQHF. The CDR3, as DNA: TGTGCCAGCAGCACGTGGGCCCTCAATCAGCCCCAGCATTTT.

The chain has TRBV2 and TRBJ1-1; D is possibly TRBD1 (5 bases). This CDR3 is 17 amino acids long. V dropped 2 bases and J dropped 1 base, with 17 bases sitting between them. Germline V gene lookup returns CDR1 SNHLY and CDR2 FYNNEI. The CDR3 sequence is CASSEPPGGRWNTEAFF. For the CDR3, the DNA is TGTGCCAGCAGTGAACCCCCGGGGGGTCGATGGAACACTGAAGCTTTCTTT.

The rearrangement links TRBV19 to TRBJ1-2; 7 bases fit TRBD1. The germline gives CDR1 LNHDA, CDR2 SQIVND (reference sequence). The trim removed 6 bases at V and 1 base at J, leaving 5 bases unmatched. CDR3 length: 14 residues. For the CDR3, the DNA is TGTGCCAGTAGCGACAGGGCGTTTAACTATGGCTACACCTTC. Translated, it gives CASSDRAFNYGYTF.

The chain employs TRBV27 and TRBJ1-1; no reliable D call. V dropped 6 bases and J dropped 3 bases, with 11 bases sitting between them. Germline-derived CDR1 and CDR2 are MNHEY and SMNVEV (reference sequence). This CDR3 has 13 residues. The CDR3 bases are TGTGCCAGCAGAAGGAGCCTACACACTGAAGCTTTCTTT. As protein: CASRRSLHTEAFF.

V gene TRBV7-9 combines with J gene TRBJ2-7; D is unresolved. The CDR3 covers 12 residues. Germline values: CDR1 SEHNR, CDR2 FQNEAQ (reference sequence). Deletions cut 3 bases from V and 2 bases from J, with 5 bases between. The CDR3 DNA follows: TGTGCCAGCAGCTTCATCCCCTACGAGCAGTACTTC. Amino acids: CASSFIPYEQYF. Complete variable domain (other parts from reference TRBV7-9 and TRBJ2-7): DTGVSQNPRHKITKRGQNVTFRCDPISEHNRLYWYRQTLGQGPEFLTYFQNEAQLEKSRLLSDRFSAERPKGSFSTLEIQRTEQGDSAMYLCASSFIPYEQYFGPGTRLTVT.

The rearrangement uses TRBV6-6 and TRBJ1-1; D is perhaps TRBD1 (5 bases). Trimming pared 7 bases from V and 1 base from J, leaving 19 bases between. The CDR3 is 16 residues long. Germline-derived CDR1 and CDR2 are MNHNY and SVGAGI (reference sequence). CDR3 protein: CASTLTVNQRNTEAFF. The CDR3 nucleotides are TGTGCCAGCACCCTGACAGTAAACCAGAGGAACACTGAAGCTTTCTTT.

The V gene is TRBV7-2, the J gene TRBJ2-7; 15 nucleotides line up with TRBD2. This CDR3 spans 16 amino acids. Germline CDR1 reads SGHTA; CDR2 reads FQGNSA. Trimming at V came to 3 bases and at J to 3 bases, leaving 3 bases not matched to a gene. CDR3 sequence reads: CASSLWTSGGVYEQYF. The CDR3 DNA is TGTGCCAGCAGCTTGTGGACTAGCGGGGGGGTCTACGAGCAGTACTTC.

The chain combines TRBV5-1 with TRBJ2-7; maybe TRBD2 (6 bases). This CDR3 region has 14 residues. The V gene's germline CDR1 is SGHRS and CDR2 YFSETQ. Between the trimmed V and J ends, which lost 4 bases and 0 bases, there was a span of 11 bases. CDR3: CASSEGGVSYEQYF. The CDR3 coding sequence is TGCGCCAGCAGCGAGGGAGGCGTCTCCTACGAGCAGTACTTC.

A single count supports this clone. The V call is TRBV11-2, the J call TRBJ2-7; tentative D call: TRBD2 (5 bases). Germline CDR1 SGHAT, CDR2 FQNNGV. The CDR3 length is 12 residues. Trimming removed 11 bases from V and 2 bases from J, with 13 bases in between. The CDR3 sequence: CASEEVAYEQYF. The CDR3 nucleotides are TGTGCCTCTGAGGAGGTGGCCTACGAGCAGTACTTC.

The chain employs TRBV15 and TRBJ1-5; D not certain. Trimming stripped 1 base from V and 2 bases from J, with 9 bases between. Looked up from germline, CDR1 is LNHNV and CDR2 is YYDKDF (reference sequence). This CDR3 spans 15 amino acids. CDR3 sequence reads: CATSRAPGGNQPQHF. The CDR3 DNA reads as TGTGCCACCAGCAGAGCGCCCGGGGGCAATCAGCCCCAGCATTTT. The full variable domain, completed using reference TRBV15 and TRBJ1-5, is DAMVIQNPRYQVTQFGKPVTLSCSQTLNHNVMYWYQQKSSQAPKLLFHYYDKDFNNEADTPDNFQSRRPNTSFCFLDIRSPGLGDTAMYLCATSRAPGGNQPQHFGDGTRLSIL.

The J gene is TRBJ1-4, the V gene TRBV29-1, with 9 positions matching TRBD1. CDR1 and CDR2 (germline): SQVTM, ANQGSEA. The CDR3 contains 12 residues. J lost 5 bases, V lost 6 bases, and 1 base had no gene match. In DNA, the CDR3 is TGCAGCGTGGGACAGGGAAATGAAAAACTGTTTTTT. It encodes CSVGQGNEKLFF. The full variable domain, with the rest looked up from reference TRBV29-1 and TRBJ1-4, is SAVISQKPSRDICQRGTSLTIQCQVDSQVTMMFWYRQQPGQSLTLIATANQGSEATYESGFVIDKFPISRPNLTFSTLTVSNMSPEDSSIYLCSVGQGNEKLFFGSGTQLSVL.

V is TRBV6-6 and J is TRBJ1-5, with 7 bases lining up with TRBD1. V dropped 5 bases and J dropped 5; count of bases not matched to a gene: 6. CDR1 is MNHNY, CDR2 SVGAGI, per germline (reference sequence). The length of the CDR3 is 14 residues. This CDR3 is CASSHEGAYQPQHF. CDR3 bases: TGTGCCAGCAGTCACGAGGGGGCCTATCAGCCCCAGCATTTT.

The chain is built from TRBV28 and TRBJ1-1; 11 nucleotides agree with TRBD1. Germline CDR1 and CDR2: MDHEN and SYDVKM. The CDR3 runs 12 residues. V shed 6 bases and J 11 bases; nucleotides not matched to a gene: 5. CDR3 region: CASSLDRGHAFF. DNA of the CDR3: TGTGCCAGCAGCTTGGACAGGGGGCACGCTTTCTTT.

The CDR3 sequence: CASSIDRGKYGYTF. In DNA, the CDR3 is TGTGCCAGCAGCATTGACAGGGGGAAGTATGGCTACACCTTC. This chain links TRBV5-4 with TRBJ1-2; 9 nucleotides agree with TRBD1. Trimming took 4 bases from V and 5 from J; bases not matched to a gene: 6. This CDR3 has 14 amino acids. Per the germline V gene, CDR1 is SGHNT and CDR2 is YYREEE (reference sequence).

This chain links TRBV7-9 with TRBJ2-5, with D hard to call. The CDR3 sequence is 13 residues long. CDR1 and CDR2 (germline): SEHNR, FQNEAQ (reference sequence). V lost 7 bases and J lost 5, with 14 bases in between. CDR3 coding DNA: TGTGCCAGCACCTCTCCGCTGCGGGAGACCCAGTACTTC. It codes for CASTSPLRETQYF. The full variable domain, rest sourced from reference TRBV7-9 and TRBJ2-5, is DTGVSQNPRHKITKRGQNVTFRCDPISEHNRLYWYRQTLGQGPEFLTYFQNEAQLEKSRLLSDRFSAERPKGSFSTLEIQRTEQGDSAMYLCASTSPLRETQYFGPGTRLLVL.

The gene calls are TRBV11-2 and TRBJ2-7, with D perhaps TRBD1 (5 bases). Germline CDR1 is SGHAT and CDR2 is FQNNGV. This CDR3 comprises 15 residues. With 0 bases removed from V and 5 bases from J, the gap between germline ends came to 14 bases. This CDR3 is CASSLDYPGHDEQYF. The DNA for the CDR3 is TGTGCCAGCAGCTTAGATTACCCAGGGCATGACGAGCAGTACTTC.

This clone was observed a single time. The same CDR3 arises from other DNA sequences in this sample as well. The chain uses TRBV5-1 and TRBJ2-7, with 11 nucleotides matching TRBD2. V shed 2 bases and J 0 bases; nucleotides not matched to a gene: 7. The V gene's germline CDR1 is SGHRS and CDR2 YFSETQ. This CDR3 spans 17 amino acids. The CDR3 here is CASSLGLAGGPSYEQYF. DNA of the CDR3: TGCGCCAGCAGCTTAGGGCTAGCGGGAGGTCCCTCCTACGAGCAGTACTTC.

The chain combines TRBV7-9 with TRBJ2-7, with D tentatively TRBD2 (6 bases). Germline CDR1 is SEHNR and CDR2 is FQNEAQ (reference sequence). The V gene lost 4 bases and the J gene lost 6 bases, with 16 bases spanning the gap. The CDR3 contains 14 residues. CDR3 in DNA: TGTGCCAGCAGCTCACAAGAAACTAGCACCGAGCAGTACTTC. Translation: CASSSQETSTEQYF.

J is TRBJ2-7 and V is TRBV6-1; maybe TRBD1 (5 bases). The V and J ends lost 4 bases and 0 bases respectively, with 16 bases between them. CDR3 length: 16 residues. The V gene's germline CDR1 is MNHNS and CDR2 SASEGT. The CDR3 sequence: CASSATTVISSYEQYF. The CDR3 DNA follows: TGTGCCAGCAGTGCCACGACAGTTATAAGCTCCTACGAGCAGTACTTC.

The chain is built from TRBV7-9 and TRBJ2-5; 12 bases line up with TRBD2. The germline gives CDR1 SEHNR, CDR2 FQNEAQ (reference sequence). The CDR3 length is 16 residues. The junction had 6 bases not matched to a gene; V was cut back by 6 bases and J by 1 base. The CDR3 coding sequence is TGTGCCAGCAGGGCCCCGGGACTAGCGGGCCAAGAGACCCAGTACTTC. Its translation: CASRAPGLAGQETQYF.

The CDR3 protein is CARSLGDRGIRGNQPQHF. In nucleotides, the CDR3 is TGTGCCAGAAGCTTGGGGGACAGGGGAATTCGGGGCAATCAGCCCCAGCATTTT. This sequence joins TRBV5-3 and TRBJ1-5; 10 bases agree with TRBD1. TRBV5-3 is assigned to the ORF class and has an uncertain function. The CDR3 spans 18 residues. With 0 bases clipped from V and 2 bases from J, the junction kept 8 bases outside the gene matches.

The rearrangement joins TRBV27 to TRBJ2-7, with TRBD1 identical over 8 bases. CDR1 is MNHEY, CDR2 SMNVEV, per germline (reference sequence). V lost 0 bases to trimming and J lost 2 bases; unmatched junction nucleotides: 6. The CDR3 runs to 16 residues. The CDR3 nucleotides read TGTGCCAGCAGTTTATCGGGCAGGGGGCGCACCTACGAGCAGTACTTC. Encoded protein: CASSLSGRGRTYEQYF.

The gene calls are TRBV10-3 and TRBJ2-6; 8 bases fit TRBD1. This CDR3 is built from 17 residues. From germline, CDR1 is ENHRY and CDR2 SYGVKD. V gave up 6 bases and J gave up 0 bases; unmatched junction bases: 7. The CDR3 bases are TGTGCCATCAGCCTACAGGGGGACCTCTCTGGGGCCAACGTCCTGACTTTC. The encoded protein is CAISLQGDLSGANVLTF.